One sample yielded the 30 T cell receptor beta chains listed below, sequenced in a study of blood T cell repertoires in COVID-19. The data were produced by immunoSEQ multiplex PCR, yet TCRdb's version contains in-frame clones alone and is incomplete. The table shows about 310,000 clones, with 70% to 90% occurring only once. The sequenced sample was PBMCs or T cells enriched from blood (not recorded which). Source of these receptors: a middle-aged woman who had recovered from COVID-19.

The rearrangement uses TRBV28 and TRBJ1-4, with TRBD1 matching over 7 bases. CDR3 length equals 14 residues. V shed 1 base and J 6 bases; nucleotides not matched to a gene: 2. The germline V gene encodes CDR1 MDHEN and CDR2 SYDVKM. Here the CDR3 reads CASSLLTGDEKLFF. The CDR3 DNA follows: TGTGCCAGCAGTTTATTAACAGGGGATGAAAAACTGTTTTTT. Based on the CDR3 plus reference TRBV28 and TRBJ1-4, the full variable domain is DVKVTQSSRYLVKRTGEKVFLECVQDMDHENMFWYRQDPGLGLRLIYFSYDVKMKEKGDIPEGYSVSREKKERFSLILESASTNQTSMYLCASSLLTGDEKLFFGSGTQLSVL.

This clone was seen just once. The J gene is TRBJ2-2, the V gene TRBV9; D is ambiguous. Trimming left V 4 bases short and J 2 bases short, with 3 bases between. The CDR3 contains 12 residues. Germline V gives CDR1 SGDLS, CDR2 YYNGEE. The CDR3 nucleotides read TGTGCCAGCAGCAGCAACACCGGGGAGCTGTTTTTT. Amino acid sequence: CASSSNTGELFF.

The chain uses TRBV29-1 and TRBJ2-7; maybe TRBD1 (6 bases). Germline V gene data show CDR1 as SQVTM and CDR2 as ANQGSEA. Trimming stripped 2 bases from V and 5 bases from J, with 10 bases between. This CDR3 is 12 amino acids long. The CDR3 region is CSVEKQGNEQYF. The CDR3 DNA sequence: TGCAGCGTTGAAAAGCAGGGGAACGAGCAGTACTTC.

CDR3 sequence reads: CASSFMGANTEAFF. The CDR3 DNA reads TGTGCCAGCAGTTTTATGGGGGCGAACACTGAAGCTTTCTTT. The genes are TRBV28 and TRBJ1-1, with D maybe TRBD1 (6 bases). The germline gives CDR1 MDHEN, CDR2 SYDVKM. The CDR3 loop spans 14 amino acids. Deletions cut 3 bases from V and 1 base from J, with 9 bases between.

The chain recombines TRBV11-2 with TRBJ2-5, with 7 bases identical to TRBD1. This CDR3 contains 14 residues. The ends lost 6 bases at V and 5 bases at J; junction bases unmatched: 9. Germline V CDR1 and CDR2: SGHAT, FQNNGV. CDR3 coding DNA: TGTGCCAGCAGTCGGCCGGGACAGCAGGAGACCCAGTACTTC. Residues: CASSRPGQQETQYF.

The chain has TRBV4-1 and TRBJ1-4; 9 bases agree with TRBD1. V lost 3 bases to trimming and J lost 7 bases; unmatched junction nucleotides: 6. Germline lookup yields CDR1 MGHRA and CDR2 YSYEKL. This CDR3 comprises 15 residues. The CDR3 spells CASSQGDRDIEKLFF. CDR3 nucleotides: TGCGCCAGCAGCCAGGGGGACAGGGATATTGAAAAACTGTTTTTT.

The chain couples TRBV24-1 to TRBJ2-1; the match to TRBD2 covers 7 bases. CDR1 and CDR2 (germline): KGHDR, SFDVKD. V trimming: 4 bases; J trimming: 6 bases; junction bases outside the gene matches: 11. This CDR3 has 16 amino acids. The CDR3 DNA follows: TGTGCCACCAGTGACCCCACGAGCGGGAAAACCAATGAGCAGTTCTTC. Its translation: CATSDPTSGKTNEQFF.

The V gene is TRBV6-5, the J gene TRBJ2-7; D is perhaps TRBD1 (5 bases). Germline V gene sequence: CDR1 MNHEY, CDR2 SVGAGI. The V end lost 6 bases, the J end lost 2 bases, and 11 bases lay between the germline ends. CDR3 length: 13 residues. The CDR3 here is CASSSDITYEQYF. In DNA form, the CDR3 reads TGTGCCAGCAGCTCGGACATAACCTACGAGCAGTACTTC.

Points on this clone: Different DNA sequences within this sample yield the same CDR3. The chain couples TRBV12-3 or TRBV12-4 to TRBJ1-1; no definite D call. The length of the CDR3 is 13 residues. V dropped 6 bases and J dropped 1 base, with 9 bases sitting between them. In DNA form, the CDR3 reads TGTGCCAGCAGCTTTTCAGAGAACACTGAAGCTTTCTTT. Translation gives CASSFSENTEAFF.

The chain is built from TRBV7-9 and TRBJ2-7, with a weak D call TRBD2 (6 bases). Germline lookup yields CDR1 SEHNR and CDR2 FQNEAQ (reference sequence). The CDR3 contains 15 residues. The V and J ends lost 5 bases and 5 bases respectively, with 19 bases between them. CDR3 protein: CASSVGRNVRDEQYF. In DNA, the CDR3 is TGTGCCAGCAGCGTAGGGAGGAATGTAAGGGACGAGCAGTACTTC.

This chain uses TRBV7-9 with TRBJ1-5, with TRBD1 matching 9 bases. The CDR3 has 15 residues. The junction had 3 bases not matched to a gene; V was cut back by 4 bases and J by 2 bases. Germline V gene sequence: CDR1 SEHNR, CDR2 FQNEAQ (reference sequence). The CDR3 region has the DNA TGTGCCAGCAGCTGGGACAGGGCGGGCAATCAGCCCCAGCATTTT. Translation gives CASSWDRAGNQPQHF.

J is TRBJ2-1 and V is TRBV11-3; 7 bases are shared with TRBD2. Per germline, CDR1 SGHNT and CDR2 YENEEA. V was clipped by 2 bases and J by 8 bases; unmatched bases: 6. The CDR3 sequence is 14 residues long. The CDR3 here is CASSLRAGEDEQFF. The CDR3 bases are TGTGCCAGCAGCTTAAGGGCGGGGGAAGATGAGCAGTTCTTC.

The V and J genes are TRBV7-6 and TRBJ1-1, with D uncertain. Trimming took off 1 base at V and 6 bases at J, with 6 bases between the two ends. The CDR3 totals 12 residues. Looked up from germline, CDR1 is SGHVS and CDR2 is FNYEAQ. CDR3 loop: CASSLDGAEAFF. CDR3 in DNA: TGTGCCAGCAGCTTAGACGGTGCTGAAGCTTTCTTT.

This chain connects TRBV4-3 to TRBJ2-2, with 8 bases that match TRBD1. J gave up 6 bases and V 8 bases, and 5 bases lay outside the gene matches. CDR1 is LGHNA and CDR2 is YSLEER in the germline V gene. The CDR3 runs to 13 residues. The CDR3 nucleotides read TGCGCCAGCGCTTCGACAGGGGCCGGGGAGCTGTTTTTT. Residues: CASASTGAGELFF.

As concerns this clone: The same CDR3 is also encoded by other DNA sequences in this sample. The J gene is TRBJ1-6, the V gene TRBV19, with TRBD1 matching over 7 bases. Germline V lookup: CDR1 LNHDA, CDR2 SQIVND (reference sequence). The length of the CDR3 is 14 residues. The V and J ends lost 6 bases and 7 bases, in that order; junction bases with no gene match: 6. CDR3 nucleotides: TGTGCCAGTAGCATCCGGGACAGCAATTCACCCCTCCACTTT. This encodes CASSIRDSNSPLHF.

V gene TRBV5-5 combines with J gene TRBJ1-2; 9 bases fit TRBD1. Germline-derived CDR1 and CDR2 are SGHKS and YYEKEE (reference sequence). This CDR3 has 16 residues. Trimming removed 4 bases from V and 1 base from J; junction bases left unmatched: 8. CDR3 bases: TGTGCCAGCAGCCGAAGGACAGGGGACTTTAACTATGGCTACACCTTC. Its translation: CASSRRTGDFNYGYTF.

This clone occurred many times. The CDR3 DNA follows: TGTGCCAGCAGACAAGCCGACAGGGCTGGCTACACCTTC. Protein sequence: CASRQADRAGYTF. The rearrangement uses TRBV13 and TRBJ1-2; 7 nucleotides match TRBD1. Trimming removed 6 bases from V and 7 bases from J; junction bases left unmatched: 8. In germline, CDR1 is PRHDT, CDR2 FYEKMQ (reference sequence). This CDR3 contains 13 residues.

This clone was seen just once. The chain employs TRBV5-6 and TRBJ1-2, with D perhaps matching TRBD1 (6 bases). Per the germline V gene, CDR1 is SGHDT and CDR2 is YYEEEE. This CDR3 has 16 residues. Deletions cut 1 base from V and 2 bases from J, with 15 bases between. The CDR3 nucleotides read TGTGCCAGCAGCTTGAGAGGCCCGGGGACAAACTATGGCTACACCTTC. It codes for CASSLRGPGTNYGYTF.

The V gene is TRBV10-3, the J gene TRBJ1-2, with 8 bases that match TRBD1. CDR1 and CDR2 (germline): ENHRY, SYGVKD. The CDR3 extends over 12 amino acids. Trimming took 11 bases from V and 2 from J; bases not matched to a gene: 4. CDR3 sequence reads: CAGQGSNYGYTF. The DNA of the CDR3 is TGTGCCGGACAGGGTTCCAACTATGGCTACACCTTC.

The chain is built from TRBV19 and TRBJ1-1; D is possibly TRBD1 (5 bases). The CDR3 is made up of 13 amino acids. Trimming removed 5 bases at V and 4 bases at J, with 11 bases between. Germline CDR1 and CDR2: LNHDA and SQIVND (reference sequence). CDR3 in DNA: TGTGCCAGTAGTCAGGGAAGGGGCACTGAAGCTTTCTTT. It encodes CASSQGRGTEAFF.

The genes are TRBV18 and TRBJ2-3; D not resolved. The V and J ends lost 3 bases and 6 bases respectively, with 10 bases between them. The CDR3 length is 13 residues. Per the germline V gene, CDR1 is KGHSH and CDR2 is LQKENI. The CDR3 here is CASSPPVKDTQYF. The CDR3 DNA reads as TGTGCCAGCTCACCTCCAGTGAAGGATACGCAGTATTTT.

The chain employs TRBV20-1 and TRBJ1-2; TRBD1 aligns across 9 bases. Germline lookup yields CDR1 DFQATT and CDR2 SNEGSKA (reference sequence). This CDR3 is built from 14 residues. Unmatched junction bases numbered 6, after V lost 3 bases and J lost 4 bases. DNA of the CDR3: TGCAGTGCTAGTCACAGGGGGCGCGGCTATGGCTACACCTTC. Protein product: CSASHRGRGYGYTF.

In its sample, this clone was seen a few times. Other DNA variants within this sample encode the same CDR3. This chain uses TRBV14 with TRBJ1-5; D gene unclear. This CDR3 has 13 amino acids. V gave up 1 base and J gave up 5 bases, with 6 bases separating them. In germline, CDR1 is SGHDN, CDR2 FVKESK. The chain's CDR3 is CASSQGQDQPQHF. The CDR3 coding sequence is TGTGCCAGCAGCCAAGGGCAAGATCAGCCCCAGCATTTT.

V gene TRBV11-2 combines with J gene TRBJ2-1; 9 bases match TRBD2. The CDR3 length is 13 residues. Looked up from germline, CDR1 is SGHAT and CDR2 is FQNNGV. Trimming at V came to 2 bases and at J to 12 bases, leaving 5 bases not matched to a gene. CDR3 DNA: TGTGCCAGCAGCTTAAGGCGGGAGGGTGGGCAGTTCTTC. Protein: CASSLRREGGQFF.

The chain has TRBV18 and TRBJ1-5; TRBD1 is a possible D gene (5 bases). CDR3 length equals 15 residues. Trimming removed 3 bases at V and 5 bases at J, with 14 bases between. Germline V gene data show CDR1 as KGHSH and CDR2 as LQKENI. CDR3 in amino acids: CASSPTDQRDQPQHF. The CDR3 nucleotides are TGTGCCAGCTCACCGACAGACCAAAGGGATCAGCCCCAGCATTTT.

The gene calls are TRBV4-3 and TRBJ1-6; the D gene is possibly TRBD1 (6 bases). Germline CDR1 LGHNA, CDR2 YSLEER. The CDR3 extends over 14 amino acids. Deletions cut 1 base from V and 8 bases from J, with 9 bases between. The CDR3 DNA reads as TGCGCCAGCAGCCAAGGAGGGGGGGATTCACCCCTCCACTTT. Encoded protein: CASSQGGGDSPLHF.

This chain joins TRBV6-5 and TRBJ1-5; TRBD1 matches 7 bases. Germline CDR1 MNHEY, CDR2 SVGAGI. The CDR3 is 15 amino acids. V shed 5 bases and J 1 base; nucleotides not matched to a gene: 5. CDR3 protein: CASSPSTGSNQPQHF. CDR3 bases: TGTGCCAGCAGTCCTTCGACAGGGAGCAATCAGCCCCAGCATTTT.

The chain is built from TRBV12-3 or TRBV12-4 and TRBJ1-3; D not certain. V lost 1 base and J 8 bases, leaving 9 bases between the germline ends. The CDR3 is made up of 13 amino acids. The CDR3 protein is CASSLGGWDTIYF. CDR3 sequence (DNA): TGTGCCAGCAGTTTAGGCGGGTGGGACACCATATATTTT.

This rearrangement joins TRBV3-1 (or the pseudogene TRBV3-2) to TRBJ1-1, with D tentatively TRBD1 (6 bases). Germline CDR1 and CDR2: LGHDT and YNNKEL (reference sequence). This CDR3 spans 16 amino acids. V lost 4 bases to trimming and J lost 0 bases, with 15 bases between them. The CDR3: CASSLVTGPMNTEAFF. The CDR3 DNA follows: TGTGCCAGCAGCCTTGTTACAGGGCCGATGAACACTGAAGCTTTCTTT.

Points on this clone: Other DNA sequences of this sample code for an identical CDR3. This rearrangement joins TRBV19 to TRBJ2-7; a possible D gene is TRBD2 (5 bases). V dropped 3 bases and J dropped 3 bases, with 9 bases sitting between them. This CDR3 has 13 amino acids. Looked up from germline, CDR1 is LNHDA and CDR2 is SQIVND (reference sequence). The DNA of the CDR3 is TGTGCCAGTAGTATCGGACTCGTCTACGAGCAGTACTTC. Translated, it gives CASSIGLVYEQYF.